This TCR beta chain was retrieved from a study of cytomegalovirus exposure and HLA in healthy donors. The PCR made use of 60 Vbeta and 13 Jbeta primers. The repertoire was sequenced with immunoSEQ multiplex PCR; TCRdb's copy has only in-frame clones and lacks some. The sample carries about 180,000 clones, 80% recorded once. There are 13 residues in the CDR3. V was clipped by 4 bases and J by 4 bases, with 10 bases between them. The germline V gene has CDR1 SNHLY and CDR2 FYNNEI. The specimen was PBMCs. V is TRBV2 and J is TRBJ1-1; the D gene is possibly TRBD1 (6 bases). The TCR was taken from a woman in her 30s in good health and CMV-seronegative. Written as DNA, the CDR3 is TGTGCCAGCAGTGCAGGGGTGAGCACTGAAGCTTTCTTT. Translation gives CASSAGVSTEAFF.